This is a list of T cell receptor beta chains from one sample in a study of beta chain features in type 1 diabetes. Sequencing used immunoSEQ multiplex PCR; TCRdb keeps in-frame clones, though not all of them. The sample has roughly 300,000 clones, around 8% seen once; the top ten hold 0.44%. The sample consisted of central memory CD4+ T cells from blood. The receptors stem from a woman between 18 and 30 years old in good health. The CDR3 runs from the conserved cysteine through the conserved F or W. The D gene is left open where the match is weak. Not every row has a clone size; where given, it reads once, few, many or a size class.

d_call	clone_size	j_call	v_call	cdr3_nt	cdr3_aa
-	many	TRBJ1-4	TRBV2	TGTGCCAGCAGTGAAACCGGGGTGGCTAATGAAAAACTGTTTTTT	CASSETGVANEKLFF
-	-	TRBJ2-1	TRBV28	TGTGCCAGCAGTTCCGGGCACAATGAGCAGTTCTTC	CASSSGHNEQFF
-	few	TRBJ2-1	TRBV11-2	TGTGCCAGCAGCTTGGATGCGGCACTAGCTAGCGAGCAGTTCTTC	CASSLDAALASEQFF
-	few	TRBJ1-4	TRBV4-1	TGCGCCAGCAGCCAGCAAGACAGGAAAAATGAAAAACTGTTTTTT	CASSQQDRKNEKLFF
TRBD2	medium-sized	TRBJ2-1	TRBV19	TGTGCCAGTAGTCCTTCTGGGACTAGCGGGAGGGAGTTCTTC	CASSPSGTSGREFF
-	few	TRBJ2-3	TRBV9	TGTGCCAGCAGCGTCACAGGCACAGATACGCAGTATTTT	CASSVTGTDTQYF
-	-	TRBJ2-3	TRBV29-1	TGCAGCGTTGAAGTAAGAAATACGCAGTATTTT	CSVEVRNTQYF
TRBD1	few	TRBJ2-1	TRBV7-9	TGTGCCAGCAGCTTAGATTGGACAGGTTGTTTCTTC	CASSLDWTGCFF
-	few	TRBJ1-1	TRBV15	TGTGCCACCACAAACCGGGACACTGAAGCTTTCTTT	CATTNRDTEAFF
-	few	TRBJ1-2	TRBV28	TGTGCCAGCAGCCCGGGCAGGGTCAGTGGCTACACCTTC	CASSPGRVSGYTF
-	many	TRBJ1-2	TRBV16	TGTGCCAGCAGCCAATCCCGTTCAGCTAACTATGGCTACACCTTC	CASSQSRSANYGYTF
TRBD2	-	TRBJ2-1	TRBV2	TGTGCCAGCAGGCCGGGACTAGTCGATGAGCAGTTCTTC	CASRPGLVDEQFF
-	-	TRBJ1-1	TRBV20-1	TGCAGTGCTAGGGGGGCTGCTGAAGCTTTCTTT	CSARGAAEAFF
TRBD2	many	TRBJ2-1	TRBV28	TGTGCCAGCAGTCCTAGCGGGACGCTCTCCTACAATGAGCAGTTCTTC	CASSPSGTLSYNEQFF